The 32 T cell receptor beta chains listed next were all sequenced from one sample in a study of cytomegalovirus exposure and HLA in healthy donors. Using immunoSEQ multiplex PCR, the repertoire was profiled, and TCRdb retains in-frame clones only, with some absent. This table holds 220,000 or so clones, around 86% found once. Sequences were obtained from PBMCs. Receptors originate from a woman aged 18 to 35 in good health and CMV-seropositive.

This clone was observed a single time. The rearrangement uses TRBV28 and TRBJ2-7; D is uncertain. Germline CDR1 and CDR2: MDHEN and SYDVKM. V gave up 2 bases and J gave up 3 bases, with 8 bases separating them. This CDR3 contains 13 residues. The CDR3 spells CASSLGYSYEQYF. Written as DNA, the CDR3 is TGTGCCAGCAGTTTAGGGTACAGCTACGAGCAGTACTTC.

The DNA for the CDR3 is TGCAGCGTTGTGGTGGGGGGGGGAGATACGCAGTATTTT. As protein: CSVVVGGGDTQYF. The rearrangement joins TRBV29-1 to TRBJ2-3, with 7 bases aligning to TRBD2. The CDR3 is 13 residues long. Germline lookup yields CDR1 SQVTM and CDR2 ANQGSEA. Trimming cost V 4 bases and J 5 bases; bases outside gene matches: 6.

In this sample, this clone turned up once. The V gene is TRBV12-5, the J gene TRBJ2-7, with D maybe TRBD1 (5 bases). The CDR3 runs to 12 residues. Deletions cut 6 bases from V and 6 bases from J, with 12 bases between. Germline CDR1 is LGHNT and CDR2 is FRNRAP. As DNA, the CDR3 is TGTGCTAGTGGCTATGACAGTAGCGAGCAGTACTTC. Protein product: CASGYDSSEQYF.

The CDR3: CAISESVGGNTEAFF. CDR3 coding DNA: TGTGCCATCAGTGAGTCGGTAGGAGGAAACACTGAAGCTTTCTTT. The chain has TRBV10-3 and TRBJ1-1; D not resolved. Germline CDR1 is ENHRY and CDR2 is SYGVKD. CDR3 length: 15 amino acids. V lost 0 bases, J lost 2 bases, and 10 bases lay in between.

This clone was seen once. The gene calls are TRBV5-4 and TRBJ1-2; tentative D call: TRBD1 (6 bases). Germline CDR1 reads SGHNT; CDR2 reads YYREEE (reference sequence). V was cut by 4 bases and J by 8 bases, with 12 bases left in between. The CDR3 loop spans 12 amino acids. As DNA, the CDR3 is TGTGCCAGCAGCCCCCGGACAGAGGGCTACACCTTC. This encodes CASSPRTEGYTF.

V usage is TRBV12-5 and J usage is TRBJ2-1; tentatively, D is TRBD2 (5 bases). The CDR3 runs to 16 residues. The ends were cut back, 5 bases at V and 4 bases at J, with 18 bases in the middle. Germline V CDR1 and CDR2: LGHNT, FRNRAP. The CDR3 DNA follows: TGTGCTAGTGGTCTCCCGGACTCAAGGAGTTACAATGAGCAGTTCTTC. Its protein is CASGLPDSRSYNEQFF.

The chain links TRBV27 to TRBJ1-2; D is possibly TRBD1 (5 bases). Germline CDR1 is MNHEY and CDR2 is SMNVEV (reference sequence). Trimming left V 8 bases short and J 0 bases short, with 16 bases between. CDR3 size: 15 residues. The CDR3 DNA is TGTGCCAGCGCCCCCCTCGACAGCGCTAACTATGGCTACACCTTC. Translating gives CASAPLDSANYGYTF.

This clone is a singleton in its sample. The chain joins TRBV4-1 to TRBJ1-1, with 9 bases identical to TRBD1. Trimming took 3 bases from V and 0 from J; bases not matched to a gene: 5. Germline V gene data show CDR1 as MGHRA and CDR2 as YSYEKL. This CDR3 is 16 amino acids long. The CDR3 DNA reads TGCGCCAGCAGCCATCCACAGGGGGCGATGAACACTGAAGCTTTCTTT. As protein: CASSHPQGAMNTEAFF.

V is TRBV7-2 and J is TRBJ2-2; D not certain. This CDR3 comprises 18 residues. V lost 2 bases to trimming and J lost 0 bases, with 16 bases between them. Germline CDR1 reads SGHTA; CDR2 reads FQGNSA. In DNA form, the CDR3 reads TGTGCCAGCAGCTTACTAGGTTTGCCAGCCGCGAACACCGGGGAGCTGTTTTTT. As protein: CASSLLGLPAANTGELFF.

The V call is TRBV27, the J call TRBJ2-2; 7 bases fit TRBD2. V shed 6 bases, J shed 3 bases, and the junction held 4 bases outside the gene matches. CDR1 is MNHEY, CDR2 SMNVEV, per germline (reference sequence). The CDR3 has 14 residues. CDR3 sequence: CASSLGLYTGELFF. In DNA, the CDR3 is TGTGCCAGCAGCCTGGGACTATACACCGGGGAGCTGTTTTTT.

The chain is built from TRBV5-1 and TRBJ2-1; tentatively, D is TRBD1 (6 bases). The germline CDR1 and CDR2 sequences are SGHRS and YFSETQ. Trimming cost V 4 bases and J 6 bases, with 17 bases left between them. This CDR3 spans 15 amino acids. This chain's CDR3 is CASSAGTTWGNEQFF. The CDR3, as DNA: TGCGCCAGCAGCGCCGGGACAACCTGGGGCAATGAGCAGTTCTTC.

This chain links TRBV10-3 with TRBJ2-1, with 7 bases that match TRBD1. CDR1 ENHRY and CDR2 SYGVKD come from the germline V gene. The J segment lost 7 bases and the V segment lost 7 bases, leaving 10 bases of the junction unmatched. The CDR3 spans 14 residues. This CDR3 is CAITGTAPGNEQFF. Written as DNA, the CDR3 is TGTGCCATCACTGGGACAGCCCCTGGGAATGAGCAGTTCTTC.

The chain joins TRBV28 to TRBJ2-5, with 12 nucleotides matching TRBD1. Germline V gives CDR1 MDHEN, CDR2 SYDVKM. J was trimmed by 4 bases and V by 5 bases; bases with no gene match: 20. The CDR3 is 20 amino acids. The CDR3 sequence: CASSVRDRGLGGAAAETQYF. The DNA for the CDR3 is TGTGCCAGCAGTGTCCGGGACAGGGGGCTCGGGGGGGCGGCGGCAGAGACCCAGTACTTC.

This clone appeared once. The genes are TRBV4-2 and TRBJ2-6; a weak D match, TRBD2 (6 bases). V dropped 0 bases and J dropped 0 bases, with 18 bases sitting between them. Germline loops: CDR1 LGHNA, CDR2 YNFKEQ. This CDR3 has 20 amino acids. The CDR3 nucleotides read TGTGCCAGCAGCCAAGATAGAAAGGCGGGACCCATCTCTGGGGCCAACGTCCTGACTTTC. It is translated as CASSQDRKAGPISGANVLTF.

This chain connects TRBV11-2 to TRBJ1-1, with D maybe TRBD1 (6 bases). Germline values: CDR1 SGHAT, CDR2 FQNNGV. V dropped 2 bases and J dropped 5 bases, with 12 bases sitting between them. This CDR3 region has 14 residues. CDR3 DNA: TGTGCCAGCAGCTTAACAGGGAGGGAAACTGAAGCTTTCTTT. Protein sequence: CASSLTGRETEAFF.

The chain uses TRBV14 and TRBJ2-7; D unclear. The V gene lost 1 base and the J gene lost 0 bases, with 13 bases spanning the gap. This CDR3 is built from 16 residues. Germline V gene lookup returns CDR1 SGHDN and CDR2 FVKESK. CDR3 residues: CASSQASGRSSYEQYF. CDR3 DNA sequence: TGTGCCAGCAGCCAAGCCTCCGGCCGGAGCTCCTACGAGCAGTACTTC. The whole variable domain, remainder taken from reference TRBV14 and TRBJ2-7, is EAGVTQFPSHSVIEKGQTVTLRCDPISGHDNLYWYRRVMGKEIKFLLHFVKESKQDESGMPNNRFLAERTGGTYSTLKVQPAELEDSGVYFCASSQASGRSSYEQYFGPGTRLTVT.

The genes are TRBV21-1 and TRBJ2-2; the DNA was not compared with TRBD1, the D call given in the table. TRBV21-1 is a pseudogene. This CDR3 is built from 15 residues. The DNA for the CDR3 is TGTGCCAGCAGCAATCTACAGCTGAACACCGGGGAGCTGTTTTTT. Translating gives CASSNLQLNTGELFF.

V gene TRBV29-1 combines with J gene TRBJ2-1; possibly TRBD2 for D (6 bases). V was shortened by 4 bases and J by 0 bases, with 10 bases between the two germline ends. The V gene's germline CDR1 is SQVTM and CDR2 ANQGSEA. The CDR3 length is 14 residues. CDR3 sequence reads: CSVAGEISYNEQFF. The CDR3 nucleotides read TGCAGCGTTGCGGGGGAGATCTCCTACAATGAGCAGTTCTTC.

The chain is built from TRBV2 and TRBJ2-5; possibly TRBD2 for D (5 bases). Deletions cut 8 bases from V and 0 bases from J, with 7 bases between. The CDR3 is made up of 12 amino acids. From germline, CDR1 is SNHLY and CDR2 FYNNEI. DNA for the CDR3: TGTGCCAGCGGACTGTACCAAGAGACCCAGTACTTC. This codes for CASGLYQETQYF. Full variable domain (missing parts from reference TRBV2 and TRBJ2-5): EPEVTQTPSHQVTQMGQEVILRCVPISNHLYFYWYRQILGQKVEFLVSFYNNEISEKSEIFDDQFSVERPDGSNFTLKIRSTKLEDSAMYFCASGLYQETQYFGPGTRLLVL.

In its sample, this clone was seen a few times. The chain combines TRBV18 with TRBJ2-2; maybe TRBD2 (5 bases). Germline-derived CDR1 and CDR2 are KGHSH and LQKENI. The CDR3 length is 16 residues. Trimming took 3 bases from V and 8 from J, leaving 19 bases between them. CDR3 sequence reads: CASSPGSSAARGELFF. The CDR3 DNA reads TGTGCCAGCTCACCGGGGAGTTCAGCTGCCAGGGGGGAGCTGTTTTTT.

This clone occurred a few times. This chain joins TRBV4-2 and TRBJ1-2; D is uncertain. This CDR3 has 15 amino acids. Germline V CDR1 and CDR2: LGHNA, YNFKEQ. The V and J ends lost 1 base and 6 bases respectively, with 15 bases between them. In DNA form, the CDR3 reads TGTGCCAGCAGCCAAGCTCACGCTATAAACGATGGCTACACCTTC. Protein sequence: CASSQAHAINDGYTF.

This sequence joins TRBV5-4 and TRBJ2-7; 9 bases map to TRBD2. The germline V gene encodes CDR1 SGHNT and CDR2 YYREEE (reference sequence). This CDR3 contains 15 residues. J was trimmed by 7 bases and V by 4 bases; bases with no gene match: 12. The CDR3 DNA is TGTGCCAGCAGCGCCCGCGGGGGGGAGGTACGGGAGCAGTACTTC. As protein: CASSARGGEVREQYF.

The V and J genes are TRBV9 and TRBJ1-3; maybe TRBD1 (6 bases). This CDR3 contains 15 residues. The germline gives CDR1 SGDLS, CDR2 YYNGEE. Deletions cut 4 bases from V and 4 bases from J, with 15 bases between. The chain's CDR3 is CASSPRTELGNTIYF. The CDR3 region has the DNA TGTGCCAGCAGCCCCCGGACAGAACTAGGAAACACCATATATTTT.

This chain joins TRBV5-8 and TRBJ1-4, with D possibly TRBD1 on 6 matching bases. V was cut by 4 bases and J by 6 bases, with 13 bases left in between. In germline, CDR1 is SGHTS, CDR2 YDEGEE. CDR3 length: 14 amino acids. The CDR3 DNA is TGTGCCAGCAGCACCGGGACATTCGATGAAAAACTGTTTTTT. It is translated as CASSTGTFDEKLFF.

The rearrangement joins TRBV29-1 to TRBJ2-1; 8 bases map to TRBD2. Trimming at V came to 3 bases and at J to 3 bases, leaving 10 bases not matched to a gene. This CDR3 contains 16 residues. Germline V gives CDR1 SQVTM, CDR2 ANQGSEA. The CDR3 reads CSVDAGLAGDYNEQFF. The CDR3 region has the DNA TGCAGCGTTGATGCTGGGCTAGCGGGCGACTACAATGAGCAGTTCTTC.

V gene TRBV10-3 combines with J gene TRBJ2-7; 7 nucleotides agree with TRBD1. The germline CDR1 and CDR2 sequences are ENHRY and SYGVKD. This CDR3 is built from 14 residues. The V and J ends lost 5 bases and 4 bases, in that order; junction bases with no gene match: 8. The DNA for the CDR3 is TGTGCCATCAGTTACCGGGACAGTTATTACGAGCAGTACTTC. Translated, it gives CAISYRDSYYEQYF.

This clone occurred once. J is TRBJ1-4 and V is TRBV5-5, with D unclear. Germline lookup yields CDR1 SGHKS and CDR2 YYEKEE (reference sequence). The CDR3 has 14 residues. V lost 0 bases to trimming and J lost 12 bases, with 15 bases between them. The CDR3 loop reads CASSLVPGIVELFF. CDR3 DNA: TGTGCCAGCAGCTTGGTACCGGGAATAGTAGAACTGTTTTTT.

The rearrangement links TRBV2 to TRBJ2-7; 10 bases are shared with TRBD1. The CDR3 is 15 residues long. J gave up 3 bases and V 10 bases, and 12 bases lay outside the gene matches. Germline V gene data show CDR1 as SNHLY and CDR2 as FYNNEI. The CDR3 here is CATLFGTGANYEQYF. The CDR3 bases are TGTGCCACCTTATTCGGGACAGGGGCGAACTACGAGCAGTACTTC.

Only a few counts were recorded for this clone. The chain carries TRBV25-1 and TRBJ1-2; D possibly corresponds to TRBD1 (5 bases). Between the trimmed V and J ends, which lost 4 bases and 13 bases, there was a span of 16 bases. The CDR3 totals 12 residues. The germline V gene has CDR1 MGHDK and CDR2 SYGVNS. CDR3 sequence: CASSVTAADLTF. As DNA, the CDR3 is TGTGCCAGCAGTGTGACAGCCGCAGACCTCACCTTC.

V gene TRBV25-1 combines with J gene TRBJ2-1, with 8 bases matching TRBD1. Germline V CDR1 and CDR2: MGHDK, SYGVNS. The CDR3 length is 15 residues. The J segment lost 6 bases and the V segment lost 8 bases, leaving 12 bases of the junction unmatched. CDR3 region: CASGEKNRGTNEQFF. CDR3 DNA: TGTGCCAGCGGAGAGAAGAACAGGGGGACCAATGAGCAGTTCTTC.

The genes are TRBV7-9 and TRBJ2-5, with TRBD1 matching over 7 bases. The germline V gene has CDR1 SEHNR and CDR2 FQNEAQ (reference sequence). CDR3 length: 16 amino acids. V shed 5 bases and J 2 bases; nucleotides not matched to a gene: 11. The CDR3 here is CASSLGQAPEQETQYF. Written as DNA, the CDR3 is TGTGCCAGCAGCCTAGGACAGGCACCCGAGCAAGAGACCCAGTACTTC.

This clone was seen more than once but under ten times. V gene TRBV4-1 combines with J gene TRBJ1-5; D unclear. V was cut by 4 bases and J by 3 bases, with 13 bases left in between. Germline CDR1 is MGHRA and CDR2 is YSYEKL. This CDR3 has 15 residues. The CDR3 spells CASSPTGFINQPQHF. For the CDR3, the DNA is TGCGCCAGCAGCCCCACGGGGTTTATCAATCAGCCCCAGCATTTT.